Following are 8 T cell receptor beta chains from one sample sequenced in a study of lymphopenia after photon versus proton radiotherapy. Measured with immunoSEQ multiplex PCR; TCRdb has only the in-frame clones, and not every one. The sample comprises around 25,000 clones, under 95% of which are singletons, and 0.75% to 0.9% rests with the top ten. The source material was peripheral blood, sampled from a patient treated with photon-based radiotherapy. Source of these receptors: a woman in her fifties or sixties with cholangiocarcinoma.

This rearrangement joins TRBV5-4 to TRBJ2-6; D uncertain. Germline values: CDR1 SGHNT, CDR2 YYREEE (reference sequence). This CDR3 is built from 17 residues. Trimming cost V 6 bases and J 4 bases, with 20 bases left between them. CDR3 in DNA: TGTGCCAGCACATCGATACCACGGTCCCACGGGGCCAACGTCCTGACTTTC. Translation gives CASTSIPRSHGANVLTF. The whole variable domain, remainder taken from reference TRBV5-4 and TRBJ2-6, is ETGVTQSPTHLIKTRGQQVTLRCSSQSGHNTVSWYQQALGQGPQFIFQYYREEENGRGNFPPRFSGLQFPNYSSELNVNALELDDSALYLCASTSIPRSHGANVLTFGAGSRLTVL.

The V gene is TRBV4-1, the J gene TRBJ1-6; TRBD1 matches at 9 bases. Per the germline V gene, CDR1 is MGHRA and CDR2 is YSYEKL. CDR3 size: 16 residues. J lost 0 bases, V lost 3 bases, and 0 bases had no gene match. CDR3 protein: CASSQGQGSYNSPLHF. The CDR3 region has the DNA TGCGCCAGCAGCCAGGGACAGGGCTCCTATAATTCACCCCTCCACTTT.

The chain links TRBV18 to TRBJ2-7; unclear D gene. The germline V gene encodes CDR1 KGHSH and CDR2 LQKENI. Trimming took off 6 bases at V and 2 bases at J, with 11 bases between the two ends. This CDR3 is 13 amino acids long. In nucleotides, the CDR3 is TGTGCCAGCTCGTCCCCGAGGACCTACGAGCAGTACTTC. Its translation is CASSSPRTYEQYF.

A few counts support this clone. The chain employs TRBV7-9 and TRBJ1-2, with D hard to call. This CDR3 comprises 10 residues. V lost 7 bases to trimming and J lost 8 bases, with 8 bases between them. Germline assignment: CDR1 SEHNR and CDR2 FQNEAQ (reference sequence). CDR3 in DNA: TGTGCCAGCACCAACAGAGGCTACACCTTC. This translates into CASTNRGYTF.

This clone turned up a few times. This chain connects TRBV4-3 to TRBJ2-7, with 9 bases fitting TRBD1. V was pared by 1 base and J by 3 bases, with 4 bases of the junction left unmatched. Germline CDR1 is LGHNA and CDR2 is YSLEER. The CDR3 runs to 15 residues. The CDR3 loop is CASSQADRGGYEQYF. The CDR3 DNA is TGCGCCAGCAGCCAAGCTGACAGGGGGGGCTACGAGCAGTACTTC.

This chain uses TRBV7-8 with TRBJ2-1; D uncertain. CDR1 and CDR2 from the germline V gene are SGHVS and FQNEAQ. Trimming stripped 0 bases from V and 2 bases from J, with 5 bases between. The CDR3 has 14 amino acids. CDR3 loop: CASSLAPTYNEQFF. DNA for the CDR3: TGTGCCAGCAGCTTAGCGCCTACCTACAATGAGCAGTTCTTC.

The chain has TRBV15 and TRBJ1-2; D is undetermined. The CDR3 has 14 amino acids. Per germline, CDR1 LNHNV and CDR2 YYDKDF (reference sequence). Trimming removed 4 bases at V and 0 bases at J, with 9 bases between. The CDR3: CATSIVGANYGYTF. CDR3 bases: TGTGCCACCAGCATCGTTGGCGCTAACTATGGCTACACCTTC. The full variable domain, its missing parts supplied by reference TRBV15 and TRBJ1-2, is DAMVIQNPRYQVTQFGKPVTLSCSQTLNHNVMYWYQQKSSQAPKLLFHYYDKDFNNEADTPDNFQSRRPNTSFCFLDIRSPGLGDTAMYLCATSIVGANYGYTFGSGTRLTVV.

The rearrangement links TRBV4-3 to TRBJ2-3, with TRBD2 identical over 9 bases. V gave up 2 bases and J gave up 2 bases; unmatched junction bases: 2. CDR3 size: 15 residues. Germline V gene data show CDR1 as LGHNA and CDR2 as YSLEER. CDR3 region: CASSQRGGATDTQYF. CDR3 bases: TGCGCCAGCAGCCAACGCGGGGGGGCCACAGATACGCAGTATTTT.